The 24 T cell receptor beta chains listed next were all sequenced from one sample in a study of T cell responses to AZD1222 COVID-19 vaccine. Clones were read by immunoSEQ multiplex PCR, and TCRdb kept only the in-frame ones, dropping some. Of under 130,000 clones in the sample, roughly 80% were seen once. The sequencing here drew on peripheral blood, taken on day 0 of AZD1222 vaccination. These receptors were collected from an adult in good health.

The chain uses TRBV3-1 (or the pseudogene TRBV3-2) and TRBJ1-5, with D hard to call. CDR3 length: 13 residues. Per germline, CDR1 LGHDT and CDR2 YNNKEL (reference sequence). The germline V and J ends were trimmed by 4 bases and 6 bases, with 10 bases remaining between them. This CDR3 is CASSRRVGQPQHF. Written as DNA, the CDR3 is TGTGCCAGCAGCCGCCGGGTGGGTCAGCCCCAGCATTTT.

The chain has TRBV19 and TRBJ1-5, with a tentative D call TRBD1 (6 bases). Looked up from germline, CDR1 is LNHDA and CDR2 is SQIVND (reference sequence). There are 14 residues in the CDR3. Trimming left V 3 bases short and J 6 bases short, with 12 bases between. This CDR3 reads CASSIQQGSQPQHF. The CDR3 region has the DNA TGTGCCAGTAGTATCCAACAGGGATCTCAGCCCCAGCATTTT.

The rearrangement links TRBV7-2 to TRBJ1-3, with TRBD1 matching over 11 bases. V lost 5 bases and J lost 7; bases outside the gene matches: 4. Germline V gene data show CDR1 as SGHTA and CDR2 as FQGNSA. This CDR3 spans 14 amino acids. The CDR3 reads CASSPGTGGNTIYF. The CDR3 coding sequence is TGTGCCAGCAGCCCCGGGACAGGGGGGAACACCATATATTTT.

The J gene is TRBJ2-3, the V gene TRBV19; D remains unclear. The CDR3 has 11 residues. Germline V gives CDR1 LNHDA, CDR2 SQIVND (reference sequence). The V end lost 6 bases, the J end lost 6 bases, and 7 bases lay between the germline ends. CDR3 bases: TGTGCCAGTAGCCGATGGGATACGCAGTATTTT. This encodes CASSRWDTQYF.

The chain recombines TRBV7-2 with TRBJ1-3, with D possibly being TRBD1 (6 bases). Trimming removed 2 bases at V and 0 bases at J, with 20 bases between. This CDR3 spans 19 amino acids. CDR1 SGHTA and CDR2 FQGNSA come from the germline V gene. CDR3 loop: CASSLRTAGAAGSGNTIYF. The CDR3 DNA reads TGTGCCAGCAGCTTAAGGACAGCCGGAGCCGCGGGCTCTGGAAACACCATATATTTT.

The V gene is TRBV19, the J gene TRBJ2-5, with 9 bases that match TRBD1. Trimming removed 1 base from V and 5 bases from J; junction bases left unmatched: 17. Germline values: CDR1 LNHDA, CDR2 SQIVND (reference sequence). This CDR3 is 19 amino acids long. Here the CDR3 DNA reads TGTGCCAGTAGTATAGCCGGGACAGGGACGAGTAGCGGCTTGGAGACCCAGTACTTC. This encodes CASSIAGTGTSSGLETQYF.

The V gene is TRBV19, the J gene TRBJ1-2; D uncertain. Per germline, CDR1 LNHDA and CDR2 SQIVND (reference sequence). The CDR3 is made up of 13 amino acids. Trimming removed 3 bases from V and 4 bases from J, with 9 bases in between. CDR3 in amino acids: CASSMVPSYGYTF. Written as DNA, the CDR3 is TGTGCCAGTAGTATGGTGCCATCCTATGGCTACACCTTC.

The chain is built from TRBV6-5 and TRBJ1-2; 9 nucleotides line up with TRBD1. CDR1 is MNHEY, CDR2 SVGAGI, per germline. V dropped 6 bases and J dropped 8; count of bases not matched to a gene: 7. The CDR3 has 13 amino acids. The CDR3 region has the DNA TGTGCCAGCAGGACCGGGACAGGGAAAGGCTACACCTTC. Protein sequence: CASRTGTGKGYTF.

V gene TRBV4-2 combines with J gene TRBJ1-4; 7 bases line up with TRBD1. Looked up from germline, CDR1 is LGHNA and CDR2 is YNFKEQ. This CDR3 spans 19 amino acids. J gave up 7 bases and V 0 bases, and 17 bases lay outside the gene matches. CDR3 sequence: CASSQDYGRGRGLGEKLFF. Written as DNA, the CDR3 is TGTGCCAGCAGCCAAGATTATGGCAGGGGGAGGGGGCTAGGTGAAAAACTGTTTTTT.

The chain recombines TRBV2 with TRBJ1-1, with TRBD1 as a possible D gene (5 bases). The CDR3 sequence is 12 residues long. Per germline, CDR1 SNHLY and CDR2 FYNNEI. Trimming stripped 9 bases from V and 1 base from J, with 9 bases between. The CDR3 nucleotides are TGTGCCAGGAGGCAGGGGAACACTGAAGCTTTCTTT. Translation: CARRQGNTEAFF. Full variable domain (outside the CDR3, taken from reference TRBV2 and TRBJ1-1): EPEVTQTPSHQVTQMGQEVILRCVPISNHLYFYWYRQILGQKVEFLVSFYNNEISEKSEIFDDQFSVERPDGSNFTLKIRSTKLEDSAMYFCARRQGNTEAFFGQGTRLTVV.

The V call is TRBV29-1, the J call TRBJ1-4; TRBD1 matches 10 bases. J was trimmed by 4 bases and V by 6 bases; bases with no gene match: 2. This CDR3 comprises 13 residues. The germline V gene has CDR1 SQVTM and CDR2 ANQGSEA. DNA of the CDR3: TGCAGCGTCGACAGGGGGCTTAATGAAAAACTGTTTTTT. Protein sequence: CSVDRGLNEKLFF.

The chain uses TRBV5-3 and TRBJ2-2; D possibly uses TRBD1 or TRBD2 (5 bases each). TRBV5-3 is designated an ORF whose function remains uncertain. CDR3 length equals 18 residues. The V end lost 2 bases, the J end lost 2 bases, and 19 bases lay between the germline ends. This CDR3 reads CARSFKGAQTKNTGELFF. CDR3 coding DNA: TGTGCCAGAAGCTTCAAAGGGGCCCAGACTAAAAACACCGGGGAGCTGTTTTTT.

The rearrangement uses TRBV24-1 and TRBJ1-2; 9 nucleotides align to TRBD1. After removal of 4 bases from V and 14 bases from J, the junction contained 4 bases not matched to a gene. The CDR3 covers 11 residues. In germline, CDR1 is KGHDR, CDR2 SFDVKD. CDR3 nucleotides: TGTGCCACCAGTGACGGGACAGGGCTTACCTTC. This encodes CATSDGTGLTF.

This sequence joins TRBV5-4 and TRBJ1-2, with 7 bases matching TRBD1. There are 14 residues in the CDR3. The V gene end was trimmed by 5 bases and the J gene end by 5 bases; junction bases not matched to a gene: 9. Germline loops: CDR1 SGHNT, CDR2 YYREEE (reference sequence). CDR3 protein: CASRTGQVEYGYTF. The CDR3 DNA reads as TGTGCCAGCAGAACCGGACAGGTCGAATATGGCTACACCTTC.

This chain connects TRBV6-2 or TRBV6-3 to TRBJ2-3; TRBD2 matches at 9 bases. This CDR3 is built from 15 residues. Germline V gene sequence: CDR1 MNHEY, CDR2 SVGEGT. The junction had 9 bases not matched to a gene; V was cut back by 4 bases and J by 7 bases. The CDR3 reads CASSFGRGGVYTQYF. The CDR3 DNA reads as TGTGCCAGCAGTTTTGGGCGGGGGGGCGTTTATACGCAGTATTTT.

The count of this clone is one. The V and J genes are TRBV20-1 and TRBJ2-1, with TRBD1 matching 7 bases. The CDR3 runs to 11 residues. Germline assignment: CDR1 DFQATT and CDR2 SNEGSKA (reference sequence). V was clipped by 6 bases and J by 9 bases; unmatched bases: 5. This CDR3 is CSARGPAEQFF. The CDR3 nucleotides read TGCAGTGCGAGGGGGCCCGCTGAGCAGTTCTTC.

The chain recombines TRBV10-3 with TRBJ2-2, with 12 bases matching TRBD2. CDR1 and CDR2 (germline): ENHRY, SYGVKD. CDR3 length: 14 residues. Unmatched junction bases numbered 5, after V lost 10 bases and J lost 5 bases. CDR3 nucleotide sequence: TGTGCCACGCTAGCGGGGGGGTCTACCGGGGAGCTGTTTTTT. Translation: CATLAGGSTGELFF.

The chain joins TRBV6-6 to TRBJ1-2; D remains ambiguous. The CDR3 length is 14 residues. Germline V gene data show CDR1 as MNHNY and CDR2 as SVGAGI (reference sequence). V was trimmed by 0 bases and J by 5 bases, leaving 10 bases between them. The CDR3 DNA is TGTGCCAGCAGTTACTCGACGGGGAGGTATGGCTACACCTTC. It is translated as CASSYSTGRYGYTF.

V gene TRBV5-1 combines with J gene TRBJ2-7; TRBD1 matches 7 bases. V was pared by 0 bases and J by 5 bases, with 8 bases of the junction left unmatched. Germline V CDR1 and CDR2: SGHRS, YFSETQ. The CDR3 length is 15 residues. The CDR3 sequence is CASSLATGSSDEQYF. CDR3 in DNA: TGCGCCAGCAGCTTGGCGACAGGGAGTAGCGACGAGCAGTACTTC.

This clone was recorded once. V is TRBV5-6 and J is TRBJ1-3; 7 positions agree with TRBD1. Germline V gene lookup returns CDR1 SGHDT and CDR2 YYEEEE. With V trimmed by 4 bases and J by 4 bases, 5 bases remained unmatched. The CDR3 is 14 amino acids. CDR3 nucleotides: TGTGCCAGCAGCCCAGCGACAGGGGGAAACACCATATATTTT. It translates to CASSPATGGNTIYF. Variable domain in full (rest from reference TRBV5-6 and TRBJ1-3): DAGVTQSPTHLIKTRGQQVTLRCSPKSGHDTVSWYQQALGQGPQFIFQYYEEEERQRGNFPDRFSGHQFPNYSSELNVNALLLGDSALYLCASSPATGGNTIYFGEGSWLTVV.

This clone is large by share. The chain recombines TRBV7-3 with TRBJ2-1, with D possibly TRBD1 on 8 matching bases. CDR3 length equals 15 residues. Germline V gene sequence: CDR1 SGHTA, CDR2 FQGTGA. Trimming pared 5 bases from V and 4 bases from J, leaving 15 bases between. The CDR3: CASSSGTGVYNEQFF. The CDR3 nucleotides read TGTGCCAGCAGCAGCGGGACAGGAGTTTACAATGAGCAGTTCTTC.

The chain recombines TRBV6-2 or TRBV6-3 with TRBJ1-1; D may be TRBD1 (5 bases). The CDR3 contains 14 residues. Germline values: CDR1 MNHEY, CDR2 SVGEGT. V was cut by 2 bases and J by 0 bases, with 7 bases left in between. CDR3 residues: CASSYRGMNTEAFF. CDR3 bases: TGTGCCAGCAGTTACAGGGGCATGAACACTGAAGCTTTCTTT.

V is TRBV11-2 and J is TRBJ2-7; 11 positions match TRBD2. CDR3 length: 19 amino acids. The J segment lost 2 bases and the V segment lost 1 base, leaving 13 bases of the junction unmatched. Germline V gene lookup returns CDR1 SGHAT and CDR2 FQNNGV. The CDR3 region has the DNA TGTGCCAGCAGCTTAGTACCAGTACCGGGACTAGCGGAAACCTACGAGCAGTACTTC. Encoded protein: CASSLVPVPGLAETYEQYF.

This chain joins TRBV4-1 and TRBJ1-2; D is undetermined. Germline CDR1 is MGHRA and CDR2 is YSYEKL. This CDR3 has 15 amino acids. Trimming took off 1 base at V and 3 bases at J, with 12 bases between the two ends. The CDR3 region is CASSQVSGRHYGYTF. The CDR3, as DNA: TGCGCCAGCAGCCAAGTGTCCGGGCGGCACTATGGCTACACCTTC.